The 18 T cell receptor beta chains below come from one sample, sequenced in a study of post-analysis software for immune sequencing data. Points from the study as a whole: Elevated frequency relative to controls characterized roughly five TRBV segments in patients, TRBV5-6, TRBV5-1 and TRBV20-1 among them.

Unique molecular identifiers featured in each of the TCR beta cDNA libraries. Each CDR3 protein gets one entry after TCRdb re-called the PCR reads with MiXCR. The data show about 540,000 distinct CDR3 sequences, with about a third seen just once and about 6% held by the top ten. For these receptors, no antigen is known. The sample taken for sequencing was blood. Every receptor here comes from a girl under 18 with multiple sclerosis.

The chain recombines TRBV11-2 with TRBJ2-3, with D hard to call. Germline V lookup: CDR1 SGHAT, CDR2 FQNNGV. This CDR3 is built from 16 residues. Trimming pared 6 bases from V and 3 bases from J, leaving 19 bases between. The CDR3 coding sequence is TGTGCCAGCAGTCGAAGTTGGATTAGTCCGACAGATACGCAGTATTTT. This gives the protein CASSRSWISPTDTQYF.

V and J are TRBV5-1 and TRBJ2-3; D not resolved. Germline V gene sequence: CDR1 SGHRS, CDR2 YFSETQ. The V and J ends lost 5 bases and 2 bases respectively, with 9 bases between them. The CDR3 length is 13 residues. The chain's CDR3 is CASRSSVTDTQYF. CDR3 coding DNA: TGCGCCAGCAGATCGTCGGTCACAGATACGCAGTATTTT.

This sequence joins TRBV9 and TRBJ2-1; TRBD2 matches at 8 bases. In germline, CDR1 is SGDLS, CDR2 YYNGEE. The CDR3 runs 17 residues. V lost 3 bases and J lost 4; bases outside the gene matches: 12. CDR3: CASSAESSGRPYNEQFF. The CDR3 nucleotides read TGTGCCAGCAGCGCCGAAAGCAGCGGGAGACCATACAATGAGCAGTTCTTC. Full variable domain (remainder filled in from reference TRBV9 and TRBJ2-1): DSGVTQTPKHLITATGQRVTLRCSPRSGDLSVYWYQQSLDQGLQFLIQYYNGEERAKGNILERFSAQQFPDLHSELNLSSLELGDSALYFCASSAESSGRPYNEQFFGPGTRLTVL.

This clonotype has more than one count but fewer than ten. The V gene is TRBV3-1, the J gene TRBJ1-5; D is unresolved. The CDR3 has 18 amino acids. The V gene lost 0 bases and the J gene lost 0 bases, with 15 bases spanning the gap. Germline loops: CDR1 LGHDT, CDR2 YNNKEL (reference sequence). The CDR3 bases are TGTGCCAGCAGCCAAGATTCAGGAGGGCTGCGTAGCAATCAGCCCCAGCATTTT. Translated, it gives CASSQDSGGLRSNQPQHF.

The table lists this clonotype with a few counts. This sequence joins TRBV28 and TRBJ2-5, with D maybe TRBD1 (6 bases). V lost 6 bases, J lost 3 bases, and 17 bases lay in between. This CDR3 is built from 15 residues. Looked up from germline, CDR1 is MDHEN and CDR2 is SYDVKM. In DNA form, the CDR3 reads TGTGCCAGCAGCCTCCTCAGGACAGAGAAAGAGACCCAGTACTTC. Protein sequence: CASSLLRTEKETQYF.

The gene calls are TRBV12-3 or TRBV12-4 and TRBJ2-1; the match to TRBD2 covers 7 bases. This CDR3 contains 14 residues. The ends lost 4 bases at V and 12 bases at J; junction bases unmatched: 12. The CDR3 loop is CASSSQRGDQGQFF. The CDR3 bases are TGTGCCAGCAGTTCTCAGCGGGGCGACCAGGGGCAGTTCTTC.

The rearrangement uses TRBV12-3 or TRBV12-4 and TRBJ2-7, with D possibly being TRBD1 (8 bases). Trimming pared 7 bases from V and 4 bases from J, leaving 17 bases between. The CDR3 consists of 14 residues. In nucleotides, the CDR3 is TGTGCCAGCACCGGGGGGACAGGCGCATACGAGCAGTACTTC. Its translation: CASTGGTGAYEQYF.

The chain combines TRBV20-1 with TRBJ1-2, with TRBD1 matching over 9 bases. CDR3 size: 15 residues. Germline V gene data show CDR1 as DFQATT and CDR2 as SNEGSKA (reference sequence). Losses at the gene ends were 7 bases for V and 2 bases for J; bases not matched to a gene: 11. The CDR3 sequence is CSVIGTGWQNYGYTF. The CDR3 DNA is TGCAGTGTTATTGGGACAGGGTGGCAAAACTATGGCTACACCTTC.

This clonotype was observed a handful of times. V and J are TRBV5-1 and TRBJ2-5; 7 bases are shared with TRBD1. CDR1 and CDR2 from the germline V gene are SGHRS and YFSETQ. The J segment lost 4 bases and the V segment lost 4 bases, leaving 13 bases of the junction unmatched. The CDR3 is 16 residues long. This CDR3 reads CASSRDETGPGETQYF. CDR3 sequence (DNA): TGCGCCAGCAGCCGAGACGAGACAGGGCCTGGAGAGACCCAGTACTTC.

This clonotype was seen only a few times. This chain uses TRBV12-3 or TRBV12-4 with TRBJ2-5; D is uncertain. The J call may not be correct, given that the DNA end is closer to TRBJ2-7. This CDR3 has 13 residues. The CDR3 bases are TGTGCCAGCAGTTTAGCCGTCGTGAGCGAGCAGTACTTC. This translates into CASSLAVVSEQYF.

The J gene is TRBJ2-1, the V gene TRBV11-2; D ambiguous. The CDR3 runs 13 residues. Germline lookup yields CDR1 SGHAT and CDR2 FQNNGV. V lost 5 bases, J lost 7 bases, and 12 bases lay in between. Here the CDR3 DNA reads TGTGCCAGCAGCCCCTCCTTCCGGAATGAGCAGTTCTTC. It is translated as CASSPSFRNEQFF.

This rearrangement joins TRBV6-5 to TRBJ2-7; 7 positions match TRBD1. Germline-derived CDR1 and CDR2 are MNHEY and SVGAGI. CDR3 size: 13 residues. The V segment lost 6 bases and the J segment 5 bases; nucleotides outside the gene matches: 7. The CDR3 DNA follows: TGTGCCAGCAGGGGACAGAGGTCGAACGAGCAGTACTTC. Its protein product is CASRGQRSNEQYF.

The chain has TRBV29-1 and TRBJ2-7; D gene unclear. The V gene's germline CDR1 is SQVTM and CDR2 ANQGSEA. Trimming took 4 bases from V and 0 from J, leaving 10 bases between them. The CDR3 has 13 amino acids. The CDR3 DNA is TGCAGCGTTGTCGCGGTTCTCTCCTACGAGCAGTACTTC. Residues: CSVVAVLSYEQYF.

This clonotype has more than one count but fewer than ten. The chain links TRBV20-1 to TRBJ2-7; 8 bases match TRBD2. The length of the CDR3 is 14 residues. J lost 1 base, V lost 6 bases, and 8 bases had no gene match. Germline values: CDR1 DFQATT, CDR2 SNEGSKA (reference sequence). The CDR3 loop is CSAPPAGGSYEQYF. CDR3 sequence (DNA): TGCAGTGCCCCCCCTGCGGGGGGTTCCTACGAGCAGTACTTC.

The chain is built from TRBV20-1 and TRBJ2-3; D is uncertain. CDR1 and CDR2 from the germline V gene are DFQATT and SNEGSKA (reference sequence). The CDR3 is 14 amino acids. V lost 6 bases and J lost 6, with 19 bases in between. CDR3 coding DNA: TGCAGTGCCAAAGCTACAGTCCTACCTGATACGCAGTATTTT. Translated, it gives CSAKATVLPDTQYF.

The count of this clonotype is one. This chain joins TRBV5-1 and TRBJ1-1; D is unresolved. CDR3 length equals 14 residues. V shed 0 bases and J shed 1 base, with 7 bases lying between them. Germline CDR1 is SGHRS and CDR2 is YFSETQ. CDR3 DNA: TGCGCCAGCAGCTTGGGTCCAGCGAACACTGAAGCTTTCTTT. This encodes CASSLGPANTEAFF.

CDR3 coding DNA: TGTGCCAGCAGCGTAGCATCACACTCCTACGAGCAGTACTTC. This sequence encodes CASSVASHSYEQYF. The genes are TRBV9 and TRBJ2-7; D is uncertain. The V end was cut by 0 bases, the J end by 0 bases, with 7 bases between. CDR1 SGDLS and CDR2 YYNGEE come from the germline V gene. The CDR3 has 14 amino acids.

Regarding this clonotype: Relative to the germline gene, one junction end is altered; a read error may explain this. V is TRBV25-1 and J is TRBJ2-1, with 16 bases fitting TRBD2. From germline, CDR1 is MGHDK and CDR2 SYGVNS. The CDR3 is 20 residues long. Here the CDR3 DNA reads TGTGCCAGCAGTGGACAGGGACTAGCGGGGGGGCCCGGCTCCTTCAATGAGCAGTTCTTC. This sequence encodes CASSGQGLAGGPGSFNEQFF.